This T cell receptor beta chain stems from a study of T cell responses to AZD1222 COVID-19 vaccine. In the study overall: Pooled in the analysis were second doses at about 4 or about 12 weeks.

Study results and caveats: The breadth and depth of Spike-specific TCRs increased once two AZD1222 doses had been given.

There are 12 residues in the CDR3. Germline V gene lookup returns CDR1 LGHDT and CDR2 YNNKEL (reference sequence). V gave up 1 base and J gave up 5 bases, with 5 bases separating them. A word on this clone: Its cognate antigen is unknown.

Data came from immunoSEQ multiplex PCR; TCRdb stores just in-frame clones and leaves some out. The repertoire includes approximately 120,000 clones, around 92% of them detected once, and 1.5% to 1.8% sits in the top ten. This TCR was recovered from an adult in good health. The chain is built from TRBV3-1 (or the pseudogene TRBV3-2) and TRBJ2-5; D remains unclear. The sequencing used peripheral blood, collected on day 0 of AZD1222 vaccination. The CDR3 region has the DNA TGTGCCAGCAGCCAAGGTACGGAGACCCAGTACTTC. This sequence encodes CASSQGTETQYF.